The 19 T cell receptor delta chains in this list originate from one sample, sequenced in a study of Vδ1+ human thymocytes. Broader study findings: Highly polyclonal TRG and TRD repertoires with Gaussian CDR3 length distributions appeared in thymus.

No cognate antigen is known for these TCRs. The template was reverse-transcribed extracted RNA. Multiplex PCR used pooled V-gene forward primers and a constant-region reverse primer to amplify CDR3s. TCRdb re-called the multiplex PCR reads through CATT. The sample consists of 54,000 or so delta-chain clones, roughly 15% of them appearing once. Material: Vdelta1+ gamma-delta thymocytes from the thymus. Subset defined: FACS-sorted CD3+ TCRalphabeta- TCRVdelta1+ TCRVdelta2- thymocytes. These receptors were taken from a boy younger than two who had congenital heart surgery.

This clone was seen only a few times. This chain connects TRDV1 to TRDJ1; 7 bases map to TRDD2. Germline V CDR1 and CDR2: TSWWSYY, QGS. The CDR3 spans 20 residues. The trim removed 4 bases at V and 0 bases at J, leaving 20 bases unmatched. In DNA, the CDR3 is TGTGCTCTTGGGGTTGGGGCCTTCCTCGGGACCCCTACGTACACCGATAAACTCATCTTT. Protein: CALGVGAFLGTPTYTDKLIF.

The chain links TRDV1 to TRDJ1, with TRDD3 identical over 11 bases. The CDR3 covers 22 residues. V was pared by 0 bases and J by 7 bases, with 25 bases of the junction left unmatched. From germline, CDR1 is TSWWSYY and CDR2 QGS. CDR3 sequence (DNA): TGTGCTCTTGGGGAACTACCATATCCCTTTTACCCATACTGGGGGATAGGAGGTAAACTCATCTTT. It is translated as CALGELPYPFYPYWGIGGKLIF.

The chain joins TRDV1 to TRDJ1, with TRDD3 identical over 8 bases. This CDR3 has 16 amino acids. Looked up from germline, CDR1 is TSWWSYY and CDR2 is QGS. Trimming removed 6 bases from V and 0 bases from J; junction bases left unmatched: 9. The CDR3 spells CALGTYGGSHTDKLIF. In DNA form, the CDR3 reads TGTGCTCTTGGCACCTATGGGGGATCGCACACCGATAAACTCATCTTT.

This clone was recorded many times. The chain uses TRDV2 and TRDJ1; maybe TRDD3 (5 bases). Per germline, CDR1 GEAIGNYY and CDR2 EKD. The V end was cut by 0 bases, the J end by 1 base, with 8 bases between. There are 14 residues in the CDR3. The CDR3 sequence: CACDTYWSTDKLIF. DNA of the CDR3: TGTGCCTGTGACACCTACTGGAGCACCGATAAACTCATCTTT.

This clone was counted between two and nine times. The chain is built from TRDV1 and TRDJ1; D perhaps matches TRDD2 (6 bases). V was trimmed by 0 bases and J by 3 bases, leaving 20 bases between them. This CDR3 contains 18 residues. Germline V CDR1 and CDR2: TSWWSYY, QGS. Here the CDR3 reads CALGELPTLLLPSDKLIF. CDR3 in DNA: TGTGCTCTTGGGGAACTTCCTACCCTCCTACTCCCCTCCGATAAACTCATCTTT.

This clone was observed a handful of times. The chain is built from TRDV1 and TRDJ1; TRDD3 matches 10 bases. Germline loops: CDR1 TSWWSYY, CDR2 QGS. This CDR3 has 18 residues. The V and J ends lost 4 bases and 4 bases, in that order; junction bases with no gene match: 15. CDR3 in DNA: TGTGCTCTTGGGGGCTACGGTGGGGGATACATGGGTGGCGATAAACTCATCTTT. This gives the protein CALGGYGGGYMGGDKLIF.

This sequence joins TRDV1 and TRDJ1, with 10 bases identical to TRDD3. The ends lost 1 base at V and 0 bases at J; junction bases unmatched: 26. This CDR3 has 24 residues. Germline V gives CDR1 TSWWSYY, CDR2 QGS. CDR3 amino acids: CALGERYVPPTRAGGYLYTDKLIF. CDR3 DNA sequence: TGTGCTCTTGGGGAACGGTACGTACCTCCTACCCGTGCTGGGGGATATCTGTACACCGATAAACTCATCTTT.

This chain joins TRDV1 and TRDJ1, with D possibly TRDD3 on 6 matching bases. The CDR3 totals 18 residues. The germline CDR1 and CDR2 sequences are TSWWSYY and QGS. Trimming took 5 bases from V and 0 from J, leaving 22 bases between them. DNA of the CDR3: TGTGCTCTTGGGACCGCACTCCCGGGGGGAGTGTACACCGATAAACTCATCTTT. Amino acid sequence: CALGTALPGGVYTDKLIF.

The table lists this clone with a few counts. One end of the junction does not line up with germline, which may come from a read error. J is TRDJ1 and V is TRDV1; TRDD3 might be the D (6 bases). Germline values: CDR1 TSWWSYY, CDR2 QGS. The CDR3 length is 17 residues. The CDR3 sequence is CAPGEGFHTHLPGGLIF. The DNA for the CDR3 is TGTGCTCCTGGGGAAGGTTTTCACACCCATCTGCCGGGGGGACTCATCTTT.

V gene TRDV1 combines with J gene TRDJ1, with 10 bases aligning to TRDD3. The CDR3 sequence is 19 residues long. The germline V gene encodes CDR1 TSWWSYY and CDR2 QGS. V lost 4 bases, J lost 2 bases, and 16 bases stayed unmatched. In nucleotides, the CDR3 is TGTGCTCTTGGGGGCCCTCCGCGTACTGGGGGATGTCGAACCGATAAACTCATCTTT. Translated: CALGGPPRTGGCRTDKLIF.

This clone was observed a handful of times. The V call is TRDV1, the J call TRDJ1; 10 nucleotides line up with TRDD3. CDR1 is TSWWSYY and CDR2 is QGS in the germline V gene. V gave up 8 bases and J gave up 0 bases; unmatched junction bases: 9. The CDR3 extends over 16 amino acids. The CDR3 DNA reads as TGTGCTCTTCTCAAACGTACTGGGGGATACACCGATAAACTCATCTTT. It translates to CALLKRTGGYTDKLIF.

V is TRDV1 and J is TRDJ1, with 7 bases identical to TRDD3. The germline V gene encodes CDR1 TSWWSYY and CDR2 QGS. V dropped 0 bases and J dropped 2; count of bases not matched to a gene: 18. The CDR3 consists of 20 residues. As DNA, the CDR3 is TGTGCTCTTGGGGAACTCAAACAGATATACGGATACGCGAGGACCGATAAACTCATCTTT. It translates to CALGELKQIYGYARTDKLIF.

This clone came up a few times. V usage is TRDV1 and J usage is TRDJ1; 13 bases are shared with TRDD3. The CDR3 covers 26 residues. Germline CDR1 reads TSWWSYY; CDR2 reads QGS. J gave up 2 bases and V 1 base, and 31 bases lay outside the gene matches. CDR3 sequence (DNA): TGTGCTCTTGGGGAACGGATTATTCCTACGGAAAAGACTGGGGGATACGCATCTATGTTAACCGATAAACTCATCTTT. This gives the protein CALGERIIPTEKTGGYASMLTDKLIF.

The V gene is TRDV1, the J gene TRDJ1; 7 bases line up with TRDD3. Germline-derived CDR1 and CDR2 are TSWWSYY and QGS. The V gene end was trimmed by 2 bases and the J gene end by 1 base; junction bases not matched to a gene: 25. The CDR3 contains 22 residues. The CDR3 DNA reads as TGTGCTCTTGGGGAATTGGTGAGCAAACTGGGGTCTCCCATAGGGGTCACCGATAAACTCATCTTT. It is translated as CALGELVSKLGSPIGVTDKLIF.

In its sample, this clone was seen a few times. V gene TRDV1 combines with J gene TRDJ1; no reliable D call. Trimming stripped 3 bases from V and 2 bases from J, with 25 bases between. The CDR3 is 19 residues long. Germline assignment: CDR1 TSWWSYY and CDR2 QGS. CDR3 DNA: TGTGCTCTTGGGGACTATCTACGTGCCCCTGGATTACGAACCGATAAACTCATCTTT. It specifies CALGDYLRAPGLRTDKLIF.

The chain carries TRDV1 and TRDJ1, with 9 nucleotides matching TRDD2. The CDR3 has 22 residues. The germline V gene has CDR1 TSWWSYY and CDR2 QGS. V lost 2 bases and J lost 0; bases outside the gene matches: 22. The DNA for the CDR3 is TGTGCTCTTGGGGAAGTACCCCGGCCTTCCTACGCTCTAGGGGGATACACCGATAAACTCATCTTT. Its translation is CALGEVPRPSYALGGYTDKLIF.

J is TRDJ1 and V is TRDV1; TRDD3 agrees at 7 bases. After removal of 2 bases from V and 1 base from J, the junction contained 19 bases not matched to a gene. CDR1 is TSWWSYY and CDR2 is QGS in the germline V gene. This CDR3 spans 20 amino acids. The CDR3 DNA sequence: TGTGCTCTTGGGGAAAACTACGAATCACTGGGGATAAGGACCACCGATAAACTCATCTTT. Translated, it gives CALGENYESLGIRTTDKLIF.

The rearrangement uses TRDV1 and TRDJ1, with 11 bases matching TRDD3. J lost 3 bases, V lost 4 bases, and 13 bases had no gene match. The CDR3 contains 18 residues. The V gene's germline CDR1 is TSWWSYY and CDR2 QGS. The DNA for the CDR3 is TGTGCTCTTGGGGGACCTTCCTACTGGGGGATAGACGCCGATAAACTCATCTTT. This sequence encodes CALGGPSYWGIDADKLIF.

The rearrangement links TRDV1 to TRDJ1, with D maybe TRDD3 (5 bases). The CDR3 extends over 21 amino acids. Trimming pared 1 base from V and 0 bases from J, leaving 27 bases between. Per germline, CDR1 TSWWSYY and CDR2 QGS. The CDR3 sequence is CALGEPPPIPVPGGYTDKLIF. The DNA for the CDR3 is TGTGCTCTTGGGGAACCTCCCCCAATTCCCGTACCGGGGGGGTACACCGATAAACTCATCTTT.